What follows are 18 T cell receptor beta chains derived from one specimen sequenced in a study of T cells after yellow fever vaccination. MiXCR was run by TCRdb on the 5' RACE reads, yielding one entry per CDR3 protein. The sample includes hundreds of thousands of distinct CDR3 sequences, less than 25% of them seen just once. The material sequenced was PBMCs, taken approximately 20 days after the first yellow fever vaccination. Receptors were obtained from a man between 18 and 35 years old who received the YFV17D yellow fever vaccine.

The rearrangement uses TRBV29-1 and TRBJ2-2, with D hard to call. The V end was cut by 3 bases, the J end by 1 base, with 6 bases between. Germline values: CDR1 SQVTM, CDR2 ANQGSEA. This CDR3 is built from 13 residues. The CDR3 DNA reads TGCAGCGTTGATAAGGGGAACACCGGGGAGCTGTTTTTT. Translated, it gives CSVDKGNTGELFF.

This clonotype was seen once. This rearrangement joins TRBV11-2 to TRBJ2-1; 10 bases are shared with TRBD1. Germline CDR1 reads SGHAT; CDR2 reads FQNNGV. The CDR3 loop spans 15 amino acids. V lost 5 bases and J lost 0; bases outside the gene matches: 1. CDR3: CASSRQGASYNEQFF. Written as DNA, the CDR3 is TGTGCCAGCAGCCGACAGGGGGCCTCCTACAATGAGCAGTTCTTC.

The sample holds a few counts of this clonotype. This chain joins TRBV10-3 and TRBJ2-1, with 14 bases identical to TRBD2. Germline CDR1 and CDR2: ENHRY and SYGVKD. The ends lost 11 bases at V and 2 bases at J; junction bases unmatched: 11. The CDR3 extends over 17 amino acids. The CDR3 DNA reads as TGTGCCGCTTCCAGGACTAGCGGGGGGCCCGCCTACAATGAGCAGTTCTTC. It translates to CAASRTSGGPAYNEQFF.

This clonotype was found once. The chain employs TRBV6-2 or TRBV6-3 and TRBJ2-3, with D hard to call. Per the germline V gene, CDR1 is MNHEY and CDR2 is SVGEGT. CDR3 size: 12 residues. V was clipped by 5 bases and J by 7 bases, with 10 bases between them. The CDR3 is CASSHLRHTQYF. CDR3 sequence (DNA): TGTGCCAGCAGTCACCTACGCCATACGCAGTATTTT.

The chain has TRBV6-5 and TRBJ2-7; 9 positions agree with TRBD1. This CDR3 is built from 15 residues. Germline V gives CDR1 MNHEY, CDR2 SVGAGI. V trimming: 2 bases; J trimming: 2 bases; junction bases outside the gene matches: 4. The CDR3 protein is CASSYDGTGTYEQYF. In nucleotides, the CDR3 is TGTGCCAGCAGTTACGACGGGACAGGGACCTACGAGCAGTACTTC.

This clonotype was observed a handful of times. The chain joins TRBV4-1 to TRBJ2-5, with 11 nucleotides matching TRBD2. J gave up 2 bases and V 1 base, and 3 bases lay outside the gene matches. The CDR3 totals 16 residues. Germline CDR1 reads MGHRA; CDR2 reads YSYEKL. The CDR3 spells CASSQGTSGGQETQYF. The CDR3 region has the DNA TGCGCCAGCAGCCAAGGAACTAGCGGGGGACAAGAGACCCAGTACTTC.

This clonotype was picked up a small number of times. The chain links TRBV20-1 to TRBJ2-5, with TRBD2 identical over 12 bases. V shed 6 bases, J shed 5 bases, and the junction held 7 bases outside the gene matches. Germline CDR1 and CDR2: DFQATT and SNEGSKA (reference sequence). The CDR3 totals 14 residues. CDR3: CSAWTSGDQETQYF. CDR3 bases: TGCAGTGCCTGGACTAGCGGGGATCAGGAGACCCAGTACTTC.

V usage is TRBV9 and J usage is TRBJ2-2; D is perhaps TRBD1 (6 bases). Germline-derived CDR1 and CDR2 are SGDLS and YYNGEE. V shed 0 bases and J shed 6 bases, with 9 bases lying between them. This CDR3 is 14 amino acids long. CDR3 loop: CASSVVPGAGELFF. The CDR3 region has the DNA TGTGCCAGCAGCGTAGTTCCAGGGGCCGGGGAGCTGTTTTTT.

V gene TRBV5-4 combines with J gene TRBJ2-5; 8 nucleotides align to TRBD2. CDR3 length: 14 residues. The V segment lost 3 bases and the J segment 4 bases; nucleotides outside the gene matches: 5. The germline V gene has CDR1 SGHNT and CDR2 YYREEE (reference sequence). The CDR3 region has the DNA TGTGCCAGCAGCTCGGGGGGGCGATCAGAGACCCAGTACTTC. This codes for CASSSGGRSETQYF.

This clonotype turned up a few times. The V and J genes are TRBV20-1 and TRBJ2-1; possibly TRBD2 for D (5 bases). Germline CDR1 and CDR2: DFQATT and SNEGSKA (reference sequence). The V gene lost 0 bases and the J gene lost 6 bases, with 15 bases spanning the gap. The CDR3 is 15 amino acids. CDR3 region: CSARDGRVTANEQFF. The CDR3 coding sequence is TGCAGTGCTAGAGATGGGCGGGTAACGGCCAATGAGCAGTTCTTC.

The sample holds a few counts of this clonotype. CDR3 residues: CASSRGGQGEDTQYF. The CDR3 DNA reads as TGTGCCAGCAGCCGAGGAGGACAGGGGGAAGATACGCAGTATTTT. The chain is built from TRBV4-2 and TRBJ2-3; TRBD1 aligns across 10 bases. Losses at the gene ends were 4 bases for V and 5 bases for J; bases not matched to a gene: 6. This CDR3 spans 15 amino acids. Germline lookup yields CDR1 LGHNA and CDR2 YNFKEQ.

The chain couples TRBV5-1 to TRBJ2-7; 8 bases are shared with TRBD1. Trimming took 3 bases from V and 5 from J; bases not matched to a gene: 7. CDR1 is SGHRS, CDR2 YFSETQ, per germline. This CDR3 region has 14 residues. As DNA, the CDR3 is TGCGCCAGCAGCTCCCGGACAGGGACGCACGAGCAGTACTTC. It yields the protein CASSSRTGTHEQYF.

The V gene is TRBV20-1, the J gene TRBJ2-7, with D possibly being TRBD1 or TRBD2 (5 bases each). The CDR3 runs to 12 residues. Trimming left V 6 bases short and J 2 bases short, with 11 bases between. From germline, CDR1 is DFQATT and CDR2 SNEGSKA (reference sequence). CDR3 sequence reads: CSATGTTYEQYF. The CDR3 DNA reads TGCAGTGCAACCGGGACCACCTACGAGCAGTACTTC.

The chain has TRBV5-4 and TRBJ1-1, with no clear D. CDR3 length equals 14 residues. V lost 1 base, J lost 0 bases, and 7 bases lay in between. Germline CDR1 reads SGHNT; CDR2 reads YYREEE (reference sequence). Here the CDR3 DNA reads TGTGCCAGCAGCTTGCTCCTGGTGAACACTGAAGCTTTCTTT. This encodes CASSLLLVNTEAFF. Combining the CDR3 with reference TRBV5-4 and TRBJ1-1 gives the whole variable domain ETGVTQSPTHLIKTRGQQVTLRCSSQSGHNTVSWYQQALGQGPQFIFQYYREEENGRGNFPPRFSGLQFPNYSSELNVNALELDDSALYLCASSLLLVNTEAFFGQGTRLTVV.

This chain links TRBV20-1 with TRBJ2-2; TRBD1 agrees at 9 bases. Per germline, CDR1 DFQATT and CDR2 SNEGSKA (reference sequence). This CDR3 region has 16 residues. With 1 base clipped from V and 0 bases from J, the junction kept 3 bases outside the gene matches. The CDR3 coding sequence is TGCAGTGCTAGAGGGGGACAGGGTGCGAACACCGGGGAGCTGTTTTTT. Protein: CSARGGQGANTGELFF.

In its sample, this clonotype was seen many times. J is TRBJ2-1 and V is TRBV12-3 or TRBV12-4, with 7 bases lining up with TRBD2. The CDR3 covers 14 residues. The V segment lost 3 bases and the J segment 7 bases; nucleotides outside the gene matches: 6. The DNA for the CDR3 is TGTGCCAGCAGTTTTTATGGACTAGGGAATGAGCAGTTCTTC. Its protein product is CASSFYGLGNEQFF.

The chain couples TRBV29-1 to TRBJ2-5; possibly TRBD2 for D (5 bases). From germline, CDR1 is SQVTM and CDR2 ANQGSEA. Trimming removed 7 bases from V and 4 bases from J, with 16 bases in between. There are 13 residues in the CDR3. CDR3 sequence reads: CSGRAYPGETQYF. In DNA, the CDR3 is TGCAGCGGGCGGGCCTACCCGGGAGAGACCCAGTACTTC. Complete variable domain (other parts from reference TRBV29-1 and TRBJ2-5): SAVISQKPSRDICQRGTSLTIQCQVDSQVTMMFWYRQQPGQSLTLIATANQGSEATYESGFVIDKFPISRPNLTFSTLTVSNMSPEDSSIYLCSGRAYPGETQYFGPGTRLLVL.

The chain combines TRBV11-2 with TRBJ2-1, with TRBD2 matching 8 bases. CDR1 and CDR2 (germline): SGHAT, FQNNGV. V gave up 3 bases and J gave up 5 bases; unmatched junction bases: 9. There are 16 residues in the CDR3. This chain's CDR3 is CASSLGERGTNNEQFF. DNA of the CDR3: TGTGCCAGCAGCTTGGGTGAGCGGGGGACAAACAATGAGCAGTTCTTC.